A single sample gave rise to the 6 T cell receptor beta chains below, sequenced in a study of T cells after yellow fever vaccination. TCRdb independently ran MiXCR on the 5' RACE reads; one entry per CDR3 protein. This table has under 300,000 distinct CDR3 sequences, 6% to 7.5% appearing once. Source: CD4+ T cells sorted from PBMCs, taken 15 days after the yellow fever booster vaccination. Receptors were obtained from a man aged 25 to 40 who received the YFV17D yellow fever vaccine.

This clonotype was detected many times. This chain joins TRBV7-9 and TRBJ2-1; 9 positions match TRBD1. With 9 bases clipped from V and 7 bases from J, the junction kept 10 bases outside the gene matches. The CDR3 totals 14 residues. Germline-derived CDR1 and CDR2 are SEHNR and FQNEAQ (reference sequence). The CDR3 sequence is CASPLTGQGNEQFF. For the CDR3, the DNA is TGTGCCAGTCCACTCACGGGACAGGGTAATGAGCAGTTCTTC.

A note on this clonotype: A much larger clonotype is one base distant, so this may be a read error. This sequence joins TRBV7-2 and TRBJ2-1, with 9 bases lining up with TRBD2. CDR3 length: 14 amino acids. V shed 4 bases, J shed 15 bases, and the junction held 13 bases outside the gene matches. CDR1 and CDR2 (germline): SGHTA, FQGNSA. CDR3 nucleotide sequence: TGTGCCAGCAGCTACGATGTGGCGGGAGGGCCATGGTTCTTC. Translation: CASSYDVAGGPWFF.

This clonotype was seen a few times. The chain employs TRBV6-4 and TRBJ2-1; D not resolved. Germline V lookup: CDR1 MRHNA, CDR2 SNTAGT. The CDR3 spans 13 residues. Trimming left V 4 bases short and J 8 bases short, with 12 bases between. CDR3 nucleotides: TGTGCCAGCAGTGTTGAAAGGGAAGATGAGCAGTTCTTC. This codes for CASSVEREDEQFF.

There are a few counts of this clonotype. This chain uses TRBV5-1 with TRBJ2-7, with TRBD2 matching over 8 bases. Germline values: CDR1 SGHRS, CDR2 YFSETQ. The V segment lost 1 base and the J segment 0 bases; nucleotides outside the gene matches: 6. This CDR3 is built from 16 residues. CDR3 region: CASSLTQAGDSYEQYF. Here the CDR3 DNA reads TGCGCCAGCAGCTTGACCCAAGCGGGAGACTCCTACGAGCAGTACTTC.

The rearrangement uses TRBV5-4 and TRBJ1-5; D is uncertain. The length of the CDR3 is 13 residues. Trimming pared 2 bases from V and 5 bases from J, leaving 8 bases between. CDR1 is SGHNT, CDR2 YYREEE, per germline (reference sequence). CDR3 sequence reads: CASSFDGDQPQHF. The CDR3 DNA reads TGTGCCAGCAGCTTCGACGGGGATCAGCCCCAGCATTTT.

The chain links TRBV4-3 to TRBJ2-1; D is uncertain. V dropped 4 bases and J dropped 6 bases, with 13 bases sitting between them. CDR1 is LGHNA and CDR2 is YSLEER in the germline V gene. This CDR3 region has 14 residues. The CDR3 DNA reads TGCGCCAGCAGCCTCTACGGCGTTAGCAATGAGCAGTTCTTC. Its protein product is CASSLYGVSNEQFF.